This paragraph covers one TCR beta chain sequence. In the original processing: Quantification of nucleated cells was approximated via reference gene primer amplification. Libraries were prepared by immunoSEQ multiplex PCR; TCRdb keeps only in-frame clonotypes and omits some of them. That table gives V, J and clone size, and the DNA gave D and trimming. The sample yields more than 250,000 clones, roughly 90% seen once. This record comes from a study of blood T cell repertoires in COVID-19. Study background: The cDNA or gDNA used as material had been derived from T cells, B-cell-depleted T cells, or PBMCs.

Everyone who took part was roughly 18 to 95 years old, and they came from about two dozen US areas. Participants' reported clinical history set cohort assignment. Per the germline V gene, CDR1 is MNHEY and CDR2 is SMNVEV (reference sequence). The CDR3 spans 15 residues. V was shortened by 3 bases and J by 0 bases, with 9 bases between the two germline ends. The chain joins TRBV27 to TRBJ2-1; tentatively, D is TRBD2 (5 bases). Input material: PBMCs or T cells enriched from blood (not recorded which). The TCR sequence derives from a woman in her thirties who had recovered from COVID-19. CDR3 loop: CASSFIGSSYNEQFF. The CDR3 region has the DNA TGTGCCAGCAGTTTTATAGGGAGCTCCTACAATGAGCAGTTCTTC.